The next 32 T cell receptor beta chains were all read from a single sample in a study of cytomegalovirus exposure and HLA in healthy donors. The PCR made use of 60 Vbeta and 13 Jbeta primers. TCRdb's copy holds only in-frame clones and misses some; the assay was immunoSEQ multiplex PCR. The repertoire holds roughly 100,000 clones, with 65% to 90% as singletons. Sequencing was done on a sample of PBMCs. These receptors were taken from a man aged 25 to 40 in good health and CMV-seropositive.

This chain joins TRBV4-2 and TRBJ1-2, with a weak D call TRBD1 (5 bases). Looked up from germline, CDR1 is LGHNA and CDR2 is YNFKEQ. The V end lost 0 bases, the J end lost 3 bases, and 11 bases lay between the germline ends. The CDR3 totals 15 residues. In nucleotides, the CDR3 is TGTGCCAGCAGCCAAGATACGGGGGGATACTATGGCTACACCTTC. This gives the protein CASSQDTGGYYGYTF.

The V gene is TRBV6-1, the J gene TRBJ2-2, with 9 bases matching TRBD2. The length of the CDR3 is 14 residues. V shed 10 bases, J shed 7 bases, and the junction held 10 bases outside the gene matches. Germline V gene data show CDR1 as MNHNS and CDR2 as SASEGT. The CDR3, as DNA: TGTGCCACCTCTCCTAGCGGGGCAGGCGGGGAGCTGTTTTTT. It encodes CATSPSGAGGELFF.

V usage is TRBV5-6 and J usage is TRBJ2-1; 7 bases are a match to TRBD1. The V and J ends lost 1 base and 7 bases, in that order; junction bases with no gene match: 11. The CDR3 runs 16 residues. Germline CDR1 is SGHDT and CDR2 is YYEEEE. Here the CDR3 reads CASSLRVGTGENEQFF. For the CDR3, the DNA is TGTGCCAGCAGCTTGCGGGTAGGAACAGGGGAGAATGAGCAGTTCTTC. The full variable domain, rest sourced from reference TRBV5-6 and TRBJ2-1, is DAGVTQSPTHLIKTRGQQVTLRCSPKSGHDTVSWYQQALGQGPQFIFQYYEEEERQRGNFPDRFSGHQFPNYSSELNVNALLLGDSALYLCASSLRVGTGENEQFFGPGTRLTVL.

This chain joins TRBV7-2 and TRBJ2-5, with unresolved D. CDR1 is SGHTA and CDR2 is FQGNSA in the germline V gene. The V end lost 0 bases, the J end lost 4 bases, and 9 bases lay between the germline ends. CDR3 length: 14 residues. CDR3 sequence (DNA): TGTGCCAGCAGCTTAGCAAGGAGTATAGAGACCCAGTACTTC. It translates to CASSLARSIETQYF.

The J gene is TRBJ2-7, the V gene TRBV4-1; perhaps TRBD1 as D (6 bases). This CDR3 is built from 17 residues. Trimming removed 3 bases at V and 2 bases at J, with 20 bases between. Germline V lookup: CDR1 MGHRA, CDR2 YSYEKL. The CDR3 is CASSQRTGTRYAYEQYF. DNA for the CDR3: TGCGCCAGCAGCCAGCGCACCGGGACACGCTACGCCTACGAGCAGTACTTC.

J is TRBJ1-2 and V is TRBV7-9; a possible D gene is TRBD1 (6 bases). The V gene's germline CDR1 is SEHNR and CDR2 FQNEAQ (reference sequence). CDR3 length: 14 residues. V was pared by 3 bases and J by 8 bases, with 16 bases between. CDR3 loop: CASSLAGAWQGYTF. CDR3 bases: TGTGCCAGCAGCTTGGCGGGGGCCTGGCAGGGCTACACCTTC. The full variable domain, with the rest looked up from reference TRBV7-9 and TRBJ1-2, is DTGVSQNPRHKITKRGQNVTFRCDPISEHNRLYWYRQTLGQGPEFLTYFQNEAQLEKSRLLSDRFSAERPKGSFSTLEIQRTEQGDSAMYLCASSLAGAWQGYTFGSGTRLTVV.

The chain couples TRBV18 to TRBJ1-1; D is unresolved. The ends were cut back, 5 bases at V and 7 bases at J, with 11 bases in the middle. The CDR3 covers 12 residues. Germline lookup yields CDR1 KGHSH and CDR2 LQKENI. The DNA for the CDR3 is TGTGCCAGCTCAACGTACACCAATGAAGCTTTCTTT. Residues: CASSTYTNEAFF.

This chain links TRBV5-4 with TRBJ2-5; 8 nucleotides line up with TRBD2. The CDR3 extends over 13 amino acids. Germline V CDR1 and CDR2: SGHNT, YYREEE (reference sequence). Unmatched junction bases numbered 4, after V lost 4 bases and J lost 5 bases. The CDR3 DNA follows: TGTGCCAGCAGCCCCCGGGGGGGGGAGACCCAGTACTTC. Translation gives CASSPRGGETQYF.

This chain links TRBV4-1 with TRBJ2-1; the D gene is possibly TRBD2 (5 bases). Germline V gene lookup returns CDR1 MGHRA and CDR2 YSYEKL. The V end lost 1 base, the J end lost 0 bases, and 10 bases lay between the germline ends. CDR3 length: 16 residues. The CDR3 is CASSQVDYGSYNEQFF. The CDR3 region has the DNA TGCGCCAGCAGCCAAGTCGACTACGGCTCCTACAATGAGCAGTTCTTC.

The chain uses TRBV28 and TRBJ2-5; 12 nucleotides line up with TRBD1. The J call may be incorrect, as the DNA end agrees better with TRBJ2-7. CDR1 MDHEN and CDR2 SYDVKM come from the germline V gene. CDR3 length equals 14 residues. In DNA, the CDR3 is TGTGCCAGCAGGGGACAGGGGGCATCCTACGAGCAGTACTTC. It is translated as CASRGQGASYEQYF.

The chain uses TRBV5-1 and TRBJ2-7; D call uncertain. V gave up 6 bases and J gave up 9 bases, with 10 bases separating them. The germline V gene encodes CDR1 SGHRS and CDR2 YFSETQ. The CDR3 is 10 amino acids. The CDR3 nucleotides read TGCGCCAGCACGTTACAGAGGCAGTACTTC. As protein: CASTLQRQYF.

V and J are TRBV6-5 and TRBJ2-1, with unresolved D. This CDR3 comprises 15 residues. Trimming took off 2 bases at V and 5 bases at J, with 13 bases between the two ends. Looked up from germline, CDR1 is MNHEY and CDR2 is SVGAGI. The CDR3 sequence: CASSYLPRSNNEQFF. The CDR3 bases are TGTGCCAGCAGTTACCTACCTAGGTCCAACAATGAGCAGTTCTTC.

The chain combines TRBV4-2 with TRBJ2-5, with TRBD1 identical over 9 bases. V shed 5 bases, J shed 4 bases, and the junction held 5 bases outside the gene matches. The CDR3 covers 14 residues. In germline, CDR1 is LGHNA, CDR2 YNFKEQ. The CDR3 loop is CASSENRGRETQYF. The CDR3 DNA sequence: TGTGCCAGCAGCGAAAACAGGGGGCGAGAGACCCAGTACTTC.

The V and J genes are TRBV5-4 and TRBJ2-1; 12 positions match TRBD2. Losses at the gene ends were 0 bases for V and 7 bases for J; bases not matched to a gene: 5. Germline CDR1 SGHNT, CDR2 YYREEE (reference sequence). The CDR3 runs to 16 residues. CDR3 amino acids: CASSLGLAGGQNEQFF. CDR3 in DNA: TGTGCCAGCAGCTTGGGGCTAGCGGGGGGGCAGAATGAGCAGTTCTTC.

This clone rates as medium-sized. The genes are TRBV27 and TRBJ2-3; D is possibly TRBD2 (6 bases). This CDR3 contains 14 residues. Deletions cut 2 bases from V and 4 bases from J, with 10 bases between. The germline V gene has CDR1 MNHEY and CDR2 SMNVEV (reference sequence). The chain's CDR3 is CASSLMWDSDTQYF. DNA of the CDR3: TGTGCCAGCAGTTTAATGTGGGACTCAGATACGCAGTATTTT.

This chain uses TRBV5-1 with TRBJ1-2; no clear D gene. V lost 0 bases and J lost 4, with 16 bases in between. From germline, CDR1 is SGHRS and CDR2 YFSETQ. The CDR3 covers 16 residues. The chain's CDR3 is CASSLGTSPSSYGYTF. The CDR3 nucleotides are TGCGCCAGCAGCTTGGGCACGTCGCCGTCCAGCTATGGCTACACCTTC.

This sequence joins TRBV2 and TRBJ1-1; D gene uncertain. V lost 2 bases and J lost 5, with 15 bases in between. The CDR3 has 15 amino acids. Germline values: CDR1 SNHLY, CDR2 FYNNEI. CDR3 bases: TGTGCCAGCAGTGAATTAGAGAGCTCGAGGACTGAAGCTTTCTTT. This encodes CASSELESSRTEAFF.

This rearrangement joins TRBV5-1 to TRBJ2-2; 7 nucleotides agree with TRBD2. J was trimmed by 4 bases and V by 1 base; bases with no gene match: 7. Germline CDR1 and CDR2: SGHRS and YFSETQ. This CDR3 spans 16 amino acids. CDR3 sequence: CASSLSSSGATGELFF. The CDR3 DNA reads as TGCGCCAGCAGCTTGTCGTCTAGCGGAGCCACCGGGGAGCTGTTTTTT.

This sequence joins TRBV28 and TRBJ2-3, with 14 bases matching TRBD2. The CDR3 runs to 16 residues. CDR1 and CDR2 from the germline V gene are MDHEN and SYDVKM. The ends lost 6 bases at V and 3 bases at J; junction bases unmatched: 5. CDR3 residues: CASRQGTSGSTDTQYF. The CDR3 nucleotides read TGTGCCAGCAGGCAAGGGACTAGCGGGAGTACAGATACGCAGTATTTT. The full variable domain, in which reference TRBV28 and TRBJ2-3 provide the parts outside the CDR3, is DVKVTQSSRYLVKRTGEKVFLECVQDMDHENMFWYRQDPGLGLRLIYFSYDVKMKEKGDIPEGYSVSREKKERFSLILESASTNQTSMYLCASRQGTSGSTDTQYFGPGTRLTVL.

This chain joins TRBV10-1 and TRBJ2-1; 10 bases match TRBD2. Germline V gene lookup returns CDR1 WNHNN and CDR2 SYGVQD (reference sequence). J lost 10 bases, V lost 5 bases, and 11 bases had no gene match. CDR3 length: 15 residues. CDR3 sequence: CASSRIAGGGVEQFF. The CDR3 nucleotides are TGCGCCAGCAGTCGCATAGCGGGGGGTGGAGTAGAGCAGTTCTTC.

The J gene is TRBJ2-7, the V gene TRBV4-1; perhaps TRBD2 as D (6 bases). This CDR3 has 15 residues. Trimming cost V 0 bases and J 2 bases, with 11 bases left between them. The germline V gene has CDR1 MGHRA and CDR2 YSYEKL. CDR3 residues: CASSQDDGGTYEQYF. In DNA, the CDR3 is TGCGCCAGCAGCCAAGATGACGGGGGTACCTACGAGCAGTACTTC.

The rearrangement links TRBV5-1 to TRBJ2-7; 9 nucleotides agree with TRBD1. This CDR3 is built from 14 residues. With V trimmed by 2 bases and J by 4 bases, 4 bases remained unmatched. Germline CDR1 is SGHRS and CDR2 is YFSETQ. The CDR3 region is CASSLGQGLYEQYF. In nucleotides, the CDR3 is TGCGCCAGCAGCTTAGGACAGGGGTTGTACGAGCAGTACTTC.

This sequence joins TRBV14 and TRBJ2-4; unclear D gene. Germline-derived CDR1 and CDR2 are SGHDN and FVKESK. Trimming left V 5 bases short and J 12 bases short, with 17 bases between. CDR3 length: 13 residues. Here the CDR3 reads CASSSETTLNQYF. The CDR3 bases are TGTGCCAGCAGCAGTGAGACAACCCTGAATCAGTACTTC.

The chain couples TRBV30 to TRBJ1-5; 9 nucleotides agree with TRBD1. This CDR3 is built from 14 residues. Trimming took 8 bases from V and 4 from J; bases not matched to a gene: 9. Looked up from germline, CDR1 is GTSNPN and CDR2 is SVGIG (reference sequence). CDR3 in amino acids: CAGSGTGRNQPQHF. The CDR3 DNA is TGTGCCGGGTCGGGGACAGGGAGAAATCAGCCCCAGCATTTT.

The rearrangement joins TRBV7-9 to TRBJ2-7; TRBD2 matches 11 bases. Germline V gene sequence: CDR1 SEHNR, CDR2 FQNEAQ (reference sequence). The CDR3 is 15 residues long. The V gene end was trimmed by 3 bases and the J gene end by 6 bases; junction bases not matched to a gene: 7. The CDR3 region is CASSFVLAGGAEQYF. The CDR3 DNA reads as TGTGCCAGCAGCTTTGTCCTAGCGGGGGGTGCCGAGCAGTACTTC.

This chain connects TRBV6-1 to TRBJ2-1; maybe TRBD1 (5 bases). The germline CDR1 and CDR2 sequences are MNHNS and SASEGT. This CDR3 contains 12 residues. The germline V and J ends were trimmed by 9 bases and 5 bases, with 11 bases remaining between them. The CDR3 loop reads CASLGPDNEQFF. The DNA of the CDR3 is TGTGCCAGTTTGGGGCCTGACAATGAGCAGTTCTTC.

J is TRBJ2-3 and V is TRBV6-1; 15 positions match TRBD2. CDR3 size: 18 residues. V trimming: 2 bases; J trimming: 4 bases; junction bases outside the gene matches: 7. Germline assignment: CDR1 MNHNS and CDR2 SASEGT. The CDR3 loop reads CASSERTSGGAGPDTQYF. In nucleotides, the CDR3 is TGTGCCAGCAGTGAACGGACTAGCGGGGGGGCCGGACCAGATACGCAGTATTTT.

The V gene is TRBV9, the J gene TRBJ2-7; perhaps TRBD1 as D (6 bases). The V end was cut by 0 bases, the J end by 3 bases, with 10 bases between. The CDR3 has 14 amino acids. The germline V gene encodes CDR1 SGDLS and CDR2 YYNGEE. In DNA, the CDR3 is TGTGCCAGCAGCGTAGGTGCAGGGGTCTACGAGCAGTACTTC. It encodes CASSVGAGVYEQYF.

This sequence joins TRBV2 and TRBJ2-1; 7 bases align to TRBD1. V dropped 10 bases and J dropped 9; count of bases not matched to a gene: 12. The CDR3 totals 13 residues. The germline CDR1 and CDR2 sequences are SNHLY and FYNNEI. The CDR3 sequence is CANRQGGHSEQFF. As DNA, the CDR3 is TGTGCCAACAGACAGGGTGGGCACTCTGAGCAGTTCTTC.

The chain employs TRBV12-5 and TRBJ2-5; 8 bases map to TRBD2. The CDR3 totals 16 residues. In germline, CDR1 is LGHNT, CDR2 FRNRAP. The ends lost 6 bases at V and 5 bases at J; junction bases unmatched: 14. CDR3 protein: CASGRRPGLGKETQYF. CDR3 DNA sequence: TGTGCTAGTGGCAGGAGACCGGGACTAGGGAAGGAGACCCAGTACTTC.

The rearrangement uses TRBV6-6 and TRBJ2-1; 9 nucleotides agree with TRBD1. The CDR3 is 14 amino acids. CDR1 is MNHNY and CDR2 is SVGAGI in the germline V gene (reference sequence). The V segment lost 0 bases and the J segment 8 bases; nucleotides outside the gene matches: 2. The CDR3 is CASSYSGQGDEQFF. The CDR3 bases are TGTGCCAGCAGTTACTCGGGACAGGGCGATGAGCAGTTCTTC.

This clone has just a few counts. The V gene is TRBV11-2, the J gene TRBJ2-5; D may be TRBD2 (6 bases). Deletions cut 2 bases from V and 5 bases from J, with 21 bases between. The CDR3 has 17 residues. Germline V lookup: CDR1 SGHAT, CDR2 FQNNGV. The CDR3 DNA is TGTGCCAGCAGCTTATGGGAGGAGGGCCTAGGGGATGAGACCCAGTACTTC. Protein: CASSLWEEGLGDETQYF.